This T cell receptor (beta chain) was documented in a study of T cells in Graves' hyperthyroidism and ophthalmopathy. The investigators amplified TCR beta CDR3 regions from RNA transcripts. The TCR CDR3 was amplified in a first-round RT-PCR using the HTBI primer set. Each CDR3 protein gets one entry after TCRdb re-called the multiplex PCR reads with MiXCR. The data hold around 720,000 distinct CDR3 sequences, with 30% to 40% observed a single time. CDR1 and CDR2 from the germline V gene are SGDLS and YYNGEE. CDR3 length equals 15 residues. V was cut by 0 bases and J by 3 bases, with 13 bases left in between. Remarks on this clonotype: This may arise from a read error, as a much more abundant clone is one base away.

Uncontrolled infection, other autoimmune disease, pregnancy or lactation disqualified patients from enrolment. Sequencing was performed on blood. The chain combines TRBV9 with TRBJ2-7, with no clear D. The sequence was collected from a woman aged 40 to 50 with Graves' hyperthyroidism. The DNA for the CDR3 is TGTGCCAGCAGCGTAGGGTCGGATGCATGCTACGAGCAGTACTTC. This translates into CASSVGSDACYEQYF.